The 9 T cell receptor beta chains below come from one sample, sequenced in a study of molecular identifiers for immune sequencing clone quantification. From the PCR reads, TCRdb called clonotypes with MiXCR, one entry per CDR3 protein. The table has approximately 54,000 distinct CDR3 sequences, roughly a quarter seen once; the top ten hold 1.5% to 2%. The material sequenced was naive CD8+ T cells from blood, with Jurkat cell RNA spiked in. Subset specified: FACS-sorted CD8+CD4-CCR7+CD45RA+ naive T cells. The receptors were sampled from a human donor in good health. Some libraries in this study had Jurkat cell RNA spiked in.

About this clonotype itself: One base away lies a much larger clone, so this may be a sequencing read error. This chain uses TRBV3-1 with TRBJ1-1, with no clear D. Germline V gene data show CDR1 as LGHDT and CDR2 as YNNKEL (reference sequence). The CDR3 is 15 amino acids. The CDR3 nucleotides read TGTGCCAGCAGCCAAGATTTGGGGATGAACCCTGAAGCTTTCTTT. Encoded protein: CASSQDLGMNPEAFF.

This clonotype showed up many times. CDR3 amino acids: CASSFGLGTDTQYF. The CDR3 DNA reads TGTGCCAGCAGCTTCGGACTGGGCACAGATACGCAGTATTTT. J is TRBJ2-3 and V is TRBV7-2; tentative D call: TRBD2 (5 bases). The CDR3 sequence is 14 residues long. The germline V gene encodes CDR1 SGHTA and CDR2 FQGNSA. Between the trimmed V and J ends, which lost 3 bases and 1 base, there was a span of 8 bases.

Worth noting for this clonotype: This could be a read error, since a much larger clone is one nucleotide away. This chain joins TRBV27 and TRBJ1-5; no clear D gene. The CDR3 runs to 13 residues. Germline V lookup: CDR1 MNHEY, CDR2 SMNVEV (reference sequence). V was pared by 5 bases and J by 9 bases, with 14 bases between. The CDR3 DNA follows: TGTGCCAGCAGTCCAATAGGGTTTGGGCCCCAGCATTTT. Translation: CASSPIGFGPQHF.

This clonotype was detected only a few times. One end of the junction does not line up with germline, which may come from a read error. The chain carries TRBV7-2 and TRBJ1-5, with no clear D. This CDR3 contains 13 residues. From germline, CDR1 is SGHTA and CDR2 FQGNSA. CDR3 amino acids: CASSVYSNRPQHF. CDR3 nucleotide sequence: TGTGCCAGCAGCGTATATAGCAATCGGCCCCAGCATTTT.

With respect to this clonotype: A much larger clone lies one base from this, so it may be a read error. The CDR3 end shows no conserved phenylalanine or tryptophan, and so a read error is likely. The rearrangement uses TRBV27 and TRBJ1-5; 8 bases fit TRBD1. The CDR3 extends over 17 amino acids. The V gene's germline CDR1 is MNHEY and CDR2 SMNVEV (reference sequence). V lost 5 bases, J lost 6 bases, and 15 bases stayed unmatched. The CDR3 reads CASSPRLVQGAFQPQHL. The CDR3 DNA reads TGTGCCAGCAGTCCCCGACTTGTTCAGGGGGCGTTTCAGCCCCAGCATTTG.

This clonotype was observed a single time. A much larger clone lies one base from this, so it may be a read error. The chain uses TRBV19 and TRBJ2-3; 7 bases map to TRBD2. The CDR3 contains 14 residues. V was pared by 9 bases and J by 3 bases, with 9 bases of the junction left unmatched. Germline V gene sequence: CDR1 LNHDA, CDR2 SQIVND (reference sequence). CDR3 in DNA: TGTGCCAGCACCCCTAAGCGGGGAACAGATACGCAGTATTTT. Its protein is CASTPKRGTDTQYF. Combining the CDR3 with reference TRBV19 and TRBJ2-3 gives the whole variable domain DGGITQSPKYLFRKEGQNVTLSCEQNLNHDAMYWYRQDPGQGLRLIYYSQIVNDFQKGDIAEGYSVSREKKESFPLTVTSAQKNPTAFYLCASTPKRGTDTQYFGPGTRLTVL.

There are many counts of this clonotype. The chain has TRBV7-2 and TRBJ2-7; 7 nucleotides match TRBD2. V trimming: 8 bases; J trimming: 5 bases; junction bases outside the gene matches: 12. Germline V gene sequence: CDR1 SGHTA, CDR2 FQGNSA. CDR3 size: 14 residues. The CDR3 DNA is TGTGCCAGCCGCCCCTGGGGGGGGTACCACGAGCAGTACTTC. Amino acids: CASRPWGGYHEQYF. Based on the CDR3 plus reference TRBV7-2 and TRBJ2-7, the full variable domain is GAGVSQSPSNKVTEKGKDVELRCDPISGHTALYWYRQSLGQGLEFLIYFQGNSAPDKSGLPSDRFSAERTGGSVSTLTIQRTQQEDSAVYLCASRPWGGYHEQYFGPGTRLTVT.

The chain's CDR3 is CASSVGQGVSFDNEQFF. The CDR3 nucleotides are TGTGCCAGCAGCGTAGGACAGGGTGTTAGTTTTGACAATGAGCAGTTCTTC. The genes are TRBV9 and TRBJ2-1; 7 bases align to TRBD1. The CDR3 loop spans 17 amino acids. The germline V gene has CDR1 SGDLS and CDR2 YYNGEE. Unmatched junction bases numbered 11, after V lost 0 bases and J lost 5 bases.

Concerning this clonotype itself: A much larger clone differs from this one at a single base, so this may be a read error. The genes are TRBV6-1 and TRBJ2-7; TRBD2 is a possible D gene (5 bases). From germline, CDR1 is MNHNS and CDR2 SASEGT. This CDR3 is built from 13 residues. Here the CDR3 DNA reads TGTGCCAGCAGTGAAGCGGGGAGCTACGAGCGGTACTTC. Protein product: CASSEAGSYERYF.